Shown below are 20 T cell receptor beta chains from a single sample sequenced in a study of T-cell memory formation after mild COVID-19. A single record per CDR3 protein comes from TCRdb applying MiXCR to the 5' RACE reads. The sample lists 350,000 to 450,000 distinct CDR3 sequences, approximately 24% seen once, with about 10% in the top ten. The sample consisted of PBMCs or a T cell subset sorted from them (not recorded which). These receptors came from an adult woman who had mild COVID-19 (a few samples of this study predate the infection). Cell type and time point are not known.

The V call is TRBV7-9, the J call TRBJ2-1; 9 positions match TRBD2. This CDR3 region has 16 residues. Germline V gene lookup returns CDR1 SEHNR and CDR2 FQNEAQ (reference sequence). Unmatched junction bases numbered 11, after V lost 5 bases and J lost 6 bases. The CDR3 protein is CASSTRGGRAVNEQFF. The DNA for the CDR3 is TGTGCCAGCAGCACCCGGGGCGGGAGGGCCGTCAATGAGCAGTTCTTC.

This clonotype appeared a few times. V usage is TRBV7-9 and J usage is TRBJ2-1, with 11 nucleotides matching TRBD2. Germline CDR1 and CDR2: SEHNR and FQNEAQ (reference sequence). This CDR3 comprises 15 residues. Trimming cost V 7 bases and J 8 bases; bases outside gene matches: 10. The CDR3 bases are TGTGCCAGCATCATAGCGGGAGGGCCGGGCGATGAGCAGTTCTTC. This gives the protein CASIIAGGPGDEQFF. Together with reference TRBV7-9 and TRBJ2-1, the CDR3 gives the full variable domain: DTGVSQNPRHKITKRGQNVTFRCDPISEHNRLYWYRQTLGQGPEFLTYFQNEAQLEKSRLLSDRFSAERPKGSFSTLEIQRTEQGDSAMYLCASIIAGGPGDEQFFGPGTRLTVL.

This clonotype was seen only a few times. The chain uses TRBV2 and TRBJ2-2; D is unresolved. Trimming removed 1 base from V and 3 bases from J, with 3 bases in between. CDR1 and CDR2 (germline): SNHLY, FYNNEI. The CDR3 contains 13 residues. CDR3 amino acids: CASSEEYTGELFF. The CDR3 DNA follows: TGTGCCAGCAGTGAAGAATACACCGGGGAGCTGTTTTTT.

This rearrangement joins TRBV20-1 to TRBJ1-1, with a weak D call TRBD1 (6 bases). CDR1 is DFQATT, CDR2 SNEGSKA, per germline (reference sequence). V lost 4 bases, J lost 4 bases, and 13 bases lay in between. This CDR3 is 13 amino acids long. The CDR3 bases are TGCAGTGCTACCCTACAGGGCCCCACTGAAGCTTTCTTT. The encoded protein is CSATLQGPTEAFF.

This clonotype showed up just a few times. The chain combines TRBV15 with TRBJ1-1, with TRBD1 matching over 7 bases. The CDR3 sequence is 16 residues long. Germline values: CDR1 LNHNV, CDR2 YYDKDF (reference sequence). The V gene end was trimmed by 1 base and the J gene end by 5 bases; junction bases not matched to a gene: 10. The CDR3 region has the DNA TGTGCCACCAGCAGAGCACAGGGGACGAGGGTTACTGAAGCTTTCTTT. This gives the protein CATSRAQGTRVTEAFF.

This chain connects TRBV24-1 to TRBJ1-5, with a possible D match to TRBD1 (6 bases). This CDR3 is built from 14 residues. The V and J ends lost 5 bases and 7 bases respectively, with 14 bases between them. In germline, CDR1 is KGHDR, CDR2 SFDVKD. CDR3: CATSGSAGEQPQHF. The CDR3 DNA sequence: TGTGCCACCAGTGGATCTGCAGGGGAACAGCCCCAGCATTTT.

V usage is TRBV10-3 and J usage is TRBJ2-7, with 8 bases lining up with TRBD1. CDR1 and CDR2 from the germline V gene are ENHRY and SYGVKD. The V gene end was trimmed by 0 bases and the J gene end by 3 bases; junction bases not matched to a gene: 1. CDR3 length equals 14 residues. CDR3 sequence: CAISESRGLYEQYF. The CDR3 DNA sequence: TGTGCCATCAGTGAGTCCAGGGGGCTCTACGAGCAGTACTTC.

The V and J genes are TRBV4-2 and TRBJ2-7; a possible D gene is TRBD1 (6 bases). CDR1 and CDR2 (germline): LGHNA, YNFKEQ. Trimming stripped 0 bases from V and 3 bases from J, with 12 bases between. CDR3 size: 15 residues. The CDR3 sequence: CASSQEDSHVYEQYF. In DNA, the CDR3 is TGTGCCAGCAGCCAAGAGGACAGCCACGTCTACGAGCAGTACTTC.

This clonotype has only a few counts. This chain connects TRBV4-1 to TRBJ2-2; TRBD2 matches at 14 bases. The J segment lost 1 base and the V segment lost 1 base, leaving 8 bases of the junction unmatched. CDR1 and CDR2 from the germline V gene are MGHRA and YSYEKL. The CDR3 totals 20 residues. DNA for the CDR3: TGCGCCAGCAGCCAAGTCCGGACTAGCGGGGGGCCTAAGAACACCGGGGAGCTGTTTTTT. Its protein is CASSQVRTSGGPKNTGELFF.

The chain joins TRBV5-1 to TRBJ1-1; 7 nucleotides align to TRBD1. The germline gives CDR1 SGHRS, CDR2 YFSETQ. The junction had 8 bases not matched to a gene; V was cut back by 2 bases and J by 4 bases. CDR3 size: 15 residues. In DNA form, the CDR3 reads TGCGCCAGCAGCTTCACAGGGGCCGGGGGCACTGAAGCTTTCTTT. It codes for CASSFTGAGGTEAFF. Variable domain in full (rest from reference TRBV5-1 and TRBJ1-1): KAGVTQTPRYLIKTRGQQVTLSCSPISGHRSVSWYQQTPGQGLQFLFEYFSETQRNKGNFPGRFSGRQFSNSRSEMNVSTLELGDSALYLCASSFTGAGGTEAFFGQGTRLTVV.

The V call is TRBV5-5, the J call TRBJ1-3; D is undetermined. V was clipped by 4 bases and J by 3 bases, with 14 bases between them. CDR1 is SGHKS and CDR2 is YYEKEE in the germline V gene (reference sequence). This CDR3 is built from 15 residues. The CDR3 loop reads CASSPRVLGGNTIYF. CDR3 nucleotides: TGTGCCAGCAGCCCAAGGGTATTGGGTGGAAACACCATATATTTT.

The chain couples TRBV5-1 to TRBJ2-5, with 9 bases that match TRBD2. CDR1 SGHRS and CDR2 YFSETQ come from the germline V gene. The trim removed 5 bases at V and 5 bases at J, leaving 4 bases unmatched. The CDR3 covers 13 residues. The CDR3 bases are TGCGCCAGCAGGGAGCGGGGGGAGGAGACCCAGTACTTC. This codes for CASRERGEETQYF.

This clonotype was picked up many times. The gene calls are TRBV12-3 or TRBV12-4 and TRBJ2-5; a possible D gene is TRBD2 (6 bases). This CDR3 is built from 13 residues. Trimming removed 2 bases at V and 7 bases at J, with 11 bases between. The CDR3 reads CASSLSGDGTQYF. DNA for the CDR3: TGTGCCAGCAGTTTATCGGGGGACGGGACCCAGTACTTC.

The rearrangement joins TRBV4-2 to TRBJ2-7; 10 nucleotides line up with TRBD2. From germline, CDR1 is LGHNA and CDR2 YNFKEQ. V gave up 4 bases and J gave up 0 bases; unmatched junction bases: 15. The CDR3 extends over 19 amino acids. CDR3: CASSPRTSGSNRSSYEQYF. The CDR3 DNA reads TGTGCCAGCAGCCCCCGGACTAGCGGCTCAAACCGTAGCTCCTACGAGCAGTACTTC.

This clonotype was seen more than once but under ten times. J is TRBJ2-3 and V is TRBV24-1; TRBD2 is a possible D gene (5 bases). CDR1 and CDR2 from the germline V gene are KGHDR and SFDVKD. The germline V and J ends were trimmed by 1 base and 4 bases, with 17 bases remaining between them. The CDR3 extends over 17 amino acids. As DNA, the CDR3 is TGTGCCACCAGTGATTTCAAGGAGGCGAGCGGAGCAGATACGCAGTATTTT. Amino acid sequence: CATSDFKEASGADTQYF.

This chain joins TRBV20-1 and TRBJ2-7; D could derive from TRBD1 or TRBD2 (6 bases each). In germline, CDR1 is DFQATT, CDR2 SNEGSKA (reference sequence). V was cut by 7 bases and J by 4 bases, with 11 bases left in between. CDR3 length: 11 amino acids. The CDR3 region is CSGGGGYEQYF. The CDR3 DNA sequence: TGCAGTGGTGGAGGGGGGTACGAGCAGTACTTC.

This rearrangement joins TRBV27 to TRBJ2-1, with 9 bases aligning to TRBD1. This CDR3 has 17 amino acids. V shed 3 bases and J 5 bases; nucleotides not matched to a gene: 11. Germline V lookup: CDR1 MNHEY, CDR2 SMNVEV (reference sequence). The CDR3 DNA reads as TGTGCCAGCAGTTTCTCTCGGACAGGGGCGCCCCACAATGAGCAGTTCTTC. Its protein is CASSFSRTGAPHNEQFF.

The rearrangement joins TRBV12-3 or TRBV12-4 to TRBJ1-1; 12 bases match TRBD1. The CDR3 has 16 residues. Trimming at V came to 3 bases and at J to 6 bases, leaving 8 bases not matched to a gene. DNA of the CDR3: TGTGCCAGCAGTTTTCAGTTGGGGACAGGGGGCCCTGAAGCTTTCTTT. Its protein is CASSFQLGTGGPEAFF.

The chain has TRBV6-2 or TRBV6-3 and TRBJ2-6; D could derive from TRBD1 or TRBD2 (5 bases each). Trimming took 7 bases from V and 4 from J, leaving 11 bases between them. Looked up from germline, CDR1 is MNHEY and CDR2 is SVGEGT. The CDR3 runs to 14 residues. The DNA of the CDR3 is TGTGCCAGCACCTCAGGGAGCGGGGCCAACGTCCTGACTTTC. It codes for CASTSGSGANVLTF.

J is TRBJ2-1 and V is TRBV7-6, with TRBD2 matching 8 bases. Germline loops: CDR1 SGHVS, CDR2 FNYEAQ. The ends lost 5 bases at V and 10 bases at J; junction bases unmatched: 16. There are 16 residues in the CDR3. CDR3 in amino acids: CASSGAGRASLSEQFF. The CDR3 nucleotides read TGTGCCAGCAGCGGGGCCGGGAGGGCCAGCTTGTCCGAGCAGTTCTTC. Based on the CDR3 plus reference TRBV7-6 and TRBJ2-1, the full variable domain is GAGVSQSPRYKVTKRGQDVALRCDPISGHVSLYWYRQALGQGPEFLTYFNYEAQQDKSGLPNDRFSAERPEGSISTLTIQRTEQRDSAMYRCASSGAGRASLSEQFFGPGTRLTVL.